The rows below give T cell receptor beta chains drawn from one sample of a study of T cells in Graves' hyperthyroidism and ophthalmopathy. TCRdb ran MiXCR on the multiplex PCR reads and lists one entry per CDR3 protein. The repertoire consists of 250,000 to 300,000 distinct CDR3 sequences, with roughly 14% occurring once and the leading ten covering 7.8%. Sequencing used blood. The receptor source for this set is a woman younger than 45 with Graves' hyperthyroidism that later progressed to Graves' ophthalmopathy. The CDR3 runs from the conserved cysteine through the conserved F or W. A D gene is named only where the DNA matches it firmly. Rows give clone size only sometimes, using once, few, many, or a class for an expanded clone.

v_call,d_call,j_call,clone_size,cdr3_aa,cdr3_nt
TRBV7-7,TRBD1,TRBJ2-2,few,CASSLDGTGSAGELFF,TGTGCTAGCAGCTTGGACGGGACAGGGTCCGCCGGGGAGCTGTTTTTT
TRBV2,TRBD1,TRBJ2-3,many,CASSPGQGIRNTQYF,TGTGCCAGCTCGCCCGGACAGGGGATAAGAAATACGCAGTATTTT
TRBV19,.,TRBJ2-7,many,CASSISTGREQYF,TGTGCCAGTAGTATCTCAACAGGGCGCGAGCAGTACTTC
TRBV29-1,.,TRBJ2-1,few,CSVLTDSSYNEQFF,TGCAGCGTTTTGACTGATAGCTCCTACAATGAGCAGTTCTTC
TRBV30,.,TRBJ1-3,.,CAWTPDPTGNTIYF,TGTGCCTGGACCCCGGACCCAACAGGAAACACCATATATTTT
TRBV6-2/TRBV6-3,TRBD2,TRBJ2-1,many,CASSRLAAENNEQFF,TGTGCCAGCAGCCGACTAGCGGCCGAAAACAATGAGCAGTTCTTC
TRBV11-2,TRBD2,TRBJ2-1,.,CASSLVGGDHNEQFF,TGTGCCAGCAGCTTAGTCGGGGGGGACCACAATGAGCAGTTCTTC
TRBV20-1,TRBD1,TRBJ1-1,many,CSARDGGQGLANTEAFF,TGCAGTGCTAGAGATGGAGGACAGGGTTTAGCGAACACTGAAGCTTTCTTT
TRBV28,TRBD2,TRBJ2-1,many,CASSGTSGSIYNEQFF,TGTGCCAGCAGTGGGACTAGCGGGAGCATCTACAATGAGCAGTTCTTC
TRBV2,TRBD1,TRBJ1-4,many,CASRGQGSALPEKLFF,TGTGCCAGCAGGGGACAGGGCTCAGCCCTCCCTGAAAAACTGTTTTTT
TRBV7-9,TRBD2,TRBJ2-3,many,CASSLGTSSPGQYF,TGTGCCAGCAGCTTAGGGACTAGCAGTCCCGGGCAGTATTTT
TRBV20-1,TRBD2,TRBJ2-7,many,CSARDSGRAGYEQYF,TGCAGTGCTAGAGATAGCGGGAGGGCCGGTTACGAGCAGTACTTC
TRBV19,.,TRBJ1-3,few,CASITWTSDGNTIYF,TGTGCCAGTATAACGTGGACATCAGACGGAAACACCATATATTTT
TRBV12-3/TRBV12-4,.,TRBJ1-2,many,CASLGGHGYTF,TGTGCCAGCCTGGGGGGGCATGGCTACACCTTC
TRBV28,.,TRBJ1-1,many,CASSLLADTEAFF,TGTGCCAGCAGTTTATTGGCAGACACTGAAGCTTTCTTT
TRBV11-2,.,TRBJ2-5,few,CASSLEVTGAEIQYF,TGTGCCAGCAGCTTAGAAGTCACGGGAGCAGAGATCCAGTACTTC
TRBV24-1,TRBD1,TRBJ2-3,many,CATSVGQGLATQYF,TGTGCCACCAGTGTGGGACAGGGGCTTGCTACGCAGTATTTT
TRBV30,.,TRBJ1-2,.,CAWSGTGAGGYTF,TGTGCCTGGAGTGGGACGGGGGCGGGAGGCTACACCTTC
TRBV4-1,.,TRBJ2-1,many,CASSPQSTGIQGNEQFF,TGCGCCAGCAGCCCGCAGTCCACAGGGATTCAGGGCAATGAGCAGTTCTTC
TRBV15,.,TRBJ1-1,many,CATSQGQSNTEAFF,TGTGCCACCAGCCAGGGGCAATCGAACACTGAAGCTTTCTTT
TRBV4-1,TRBD1,TRBJ1-6,.,CASSQGPQGNNSPLHF,TGCGCCAGCAGCCAAGGGCCACAGGGGAATAATTCACCCCTCCACTTT
TRBV20-1,.,TRBJ1-1,.,CSAREGPKYFMNTEAFF,TGCAGTGCTAGAGAGGGACCGAAGTATTTTATGAACACTGAAGCTTTCTTT
TRBV7-3,TRBD1,TRBJ2-7,many,CASSPSQDRVNEQYF,TGTGCCAGCAGCCCGTCTCAGGACAGGGTGAACGAGCAGTACTTC
TRBV20-1,TRBD1,TRBJ1-6,many,CSARRDSKFYNSPLHF,TGCAGTGCTAGGAGGGACAGCAAATTTTATAATTCACCCCTCCACTTT
TRBV29-1,TRBD2,TRBJ2-1,.,CGVAGTSGDYNEQFF,TGCGGCGTGGCCGGGACTAGCGGGGACTACAATGAGCAGTTCTTC
TRBV27,TRBD2,TRBJ2-7,.,CAGSLSGEGNYEQYF,TGTGCCGGCAGTTTATCGGGGGAGGGTAACTACGAGCAGTACTTC